This T cell receptor (beta chain) emerged from a study of T cell repertoires in cytomegalovirus infection. The overall study: TCR beta signatures that were public indicated CMV infection and matching HLA type.

Of note for this clonotype: The antigen is unknown.

One entry per CDR3 protein results from TCRdb running MiXCR on the reads. The profile shows some 920,000 distinct CDR3 sequences, roughly 30% of them singletons. Whole-study results and caveats: Carriers of CMV and the relevant HLA type were discriminated by public TCR beta frequency.

Germline values: CDR1 ENHRY, CDR2 SYGVKD. The CDR3 length is 17 residues. The V end lost 3 bases, the J end lost 5 bases, and 23 bases lay between the germline ends. The clonotype was recovered from a human donor in good health (CMV status not recorded). Some clones in this sample may be carry-over from other donors' samples. Sequenced here: cultured CD8+ T cells from PBMCs, sampled from culture after CMV antigen stimulation. The chain employs TRBV10-3 and TRBJ2-7; tentative D call: TRBD2 (5 bases). The CDR3: CAISDSAGVRATDEQYF. In nucleotides, the CDR3 is TGTGCCATCAGTGATAGTGCGGGCGTGAGGGCAACGGACGAGCAGTACTTC.